The rows below give T cell receptor beta chains drawn from one sample of a study of T cells in Graves' hyperthyroidism and ophthalmopathy. Via MiXCR, TCRdb re-called the multiplex PCR reads, giving one row per CDR3 protein. The sample includes under 500,000 distinct CDR3 sequences, 11% to 15% of them seen just once. Specimen: blood. The receptor set was obtained from a man in his fifties or sixties with Graves' ophthalmopathy. Both conserved end residues are part of each CDR3. Fields, in order: J gene, clone size, V gene, D gene, CDR3 DNA, CDR3 protein. D genes are given only for firm matches. The size of a clone is reported for some rows only, either as once, few or many, or as a class for expanded clones.

>TRBJ2-2|many|TRBV29-1|TRBD1
TGCAGCTTCGGACAGGGACCCACCGGGGAGCTGTTTTTT
CSFGQGPTGELFF
>TRBJ2-1|NA|TRBV25-1|TRBD2
TGTGCCAGCAGTGAATACCCACTAGCGGGAGCGTCCTACAATGAGCAGTTCTTC
CASSEYPLAGASYNEQFF
>TRBJ1-2|many|TRBV30|TRBD1
TGTGCCTGGTCGACAGGGAACTATGGCTACACCTTC
CAWSTGNYGYTF
>TRBJ2-7|NA|TRBV7-2|TRBD2
TGTGCCAGCAGCTCCGGGACTAGCGGAGCCGAGCAGTACTTC
CASSSGTSGAEQYF
>TRBJ1-1|many|TRBV6-1|NA
TGTGCCAGCAGTGAAGTGAGGGGGGCCTGGAACACTGAAGCTTTCTTT
CASSEVRGAWNTEAFF
>TRBJ1-2|many|TRBV3-1|NA
TGTGCCAGCAGCCAGAGCCCCATCCGTGGGAACTATGGCTACACCTTC
CASSQSPIRGNYGYTF
>TRBJ1-6|few|TRBV4-1|NA
TGCGCCAGCAGAGCCGCTCTGCACAGGGAAAATTCACCCCTCCACTTT
CASRAALHRENSPLHF
>TRBJ2-4|few|TRBV4-1|NA
TGCGCCAGCAGCCAAGGCCCGGGACTAGCCAAAAACATTCAGTACTTC
CASSQGPGLAKNIQYF
>TRBJ2-3|NA|TRBV9|NA
TGTGCCAGCAGCGTAGCCCCTAGCAGGTCCCGCACAGATACGCAGTATTTT
CASSVAPSRSRTDTQYF
>TRBJ2-3|many|TRBV11-2|TRBD1
TGTGCCAGCAGCCCAGGACAGGTCCACACAGATACGCAGTATTTT
CASSPGQVHTDTQYF
>TRBJ2-5|many|TRBV9|TRBD1
TGTGCCAGCAGCTTAACCGGGACAGGGTGGTCGGAGACCCAGTACTTC
CASSLTGTGWSETQYF
>TRBJ2-7|many|TRBV20-1|NA
TGCAGTGCCACTACCTCCTACGAGCAGTACTTC
CSATTSYEQYF
>TRBJ2-2|NA|TRBV7-3|TRBD2
TGTGCCAGCAGCTGGACTAGCGGGAGGGCCCGTACCGGGGAGCTGTTTTTT
CASSWTSGRARTGELFF
>TRBJ1-1|many|TRBV30|NA
TGTGCCTGGTTGGGGGGTTTCACTGAAGCTTTCTTT
CAWLGGFTEAFF
>TRBJ2-7|many|TRBV2|TRBD2
TGTGCCAGCAGTGAAGAGCGGGCTAGCGGCCACGAGCAGTACTTC
CASSEERASGHEQYF
>TRBJ2-2|many|TRBV15|TRBD2
TGTGCCACCAGCACCTCCAGGCGGGAGGTGAACACCGGGGAGCTGTTTTTT
CATSTSRREVNTGELFF
>TRBJ2-5|NA|TRBV20-1|TRBD2
TGCAGTGCTCAGCAGGGAGCGGGAGTCTCTCAAGAGACCCAGTACTTC
CSAQQGAGVSQETQYF
>TRBJ1-3|many|TRBV7-9|NA
TGTGCCAGCAGCTTAGTCGGAGACGGAAACACCATATATTTT
CASSLVGDGNTIYF
>TRBJ2-3|NA|TRBV2|NA
TGTGCCAGCAGTGAAGCGGACTGGAACCCAGATACGCAGTATTTT
CASSEADWNPDTQYF
>TRBJ2-5|many|TRBV20-1|NA
TGCAGTGCACGGGAGCCACGGAGGTTGGAGACCCAGTACTTC
CSAREPRRLETQYF
>TRBJ2-1|NA|TRBV19|TRBD2
TGTGCCAGTAGTATAGGAACTAGCGGGAAGTCCAATGAGCAGTTCTTC
CASSIGTSGKSNEQFF
>TRBJ2-5|few|TRBV5-5|NA
TGTGCCAGCAGCCTAACCCCCGAAGAGACCCAGTACTTC
CASSLTPEETQYF
>TRBJ2-7|many|TRBV5-6|NA
TGTGCCAGCAGCTTGGGCAGGGGGAGGTACGAGCAGTACTTC
CASSLGRGRYEQYF
>TRBJ2-7|many|TRBV12-3/TRBV12-4|NA
TGTGCCAGCAGTTTTGGTAGCCAGAGTGGGGAGCAGTACTTC
CASSFGSQSGEQYF
>TRBJ2-2|many|TRBV2|TRBD1
TGTGCCAGCAGTGTACAGGGGACGAACACCGGGGAGCTGTTTTTT
CASSVQGTNTGELFF
>TRBJ2-5|many|TRBV30|NA
TGTGCCTGGAGTGTTTTGCTTTCGGACCAGTACTTC
CAWSVLLSDQYF
>TRBJ2-2|many|TRBV28|TRBD2
TGTGCCAGCAGTTTATGGGCTAGCGGGAGGTCGGGCACCGGGGAGCTGTTTTTT
CASSLWASGRSGTGELFF
>TRBJ2-7|NA|TRBV11-2|TRBD2
TGTGCCAGCAGCAACCGAGGTGCTAGCGGCTCCTACTACGAGCAGTACTTC
CASSNRGASGSYYEQYF
>TRBJ2-2|few|TRBV10-1|TRBD2
TGCGCCAGCAGTGACCTGCCGGGGAGCGGGGATAACACCGGGGAGCTGTTTTTT
CASSDLPGSGDNTGELFF
>TRBJ2-7|many|TRBV7-9|TRBD2
TGTGCCAGCAGCGAGTTGACTAGCGGCGAGCAGTACTTC
CASSELTSGEQYF
>TRBJ2-7|NA|TRBV20-1|NA
TGCAGTGCAAAAGGCGGCGAACCCTACGAGCAGTACTTC
CSAKGGEPYEQYF
>TRBJ2-1|few|TRBV6-5|NA
TGTGCCAGCAGTTTCATGGGACTCAGACCCAATAATGAGCAGTTCTTC
CASSFMGLRPNNEQFF
>TRBJ1-1|many|TRBV5-1|TRBD1
TGCGCCAGCAGCGCGGGACAGGGAGGAACTGAAGCTTTCTTT
CASSAGQGGTEAFF
>TRBJ1-5|many|TRBV5-8|NA
TGTGCCAGCAGCGGGGACGGAGATAGCAATCAGCCCCAGCATTTT
CASSGDGDSNQPQHF
>TRBJ1-2|NA|TRBV12-3/TRBV12-4|NA
TGTGCCAGCGATCTAGACAACTATGACTACACCTTC
CASDLDNYDYTF
>TRBJ2-3|few|TRBV14|TRBD2
TGTGCCAGCAGCCAAGAGAGACTAGCGGGAGGTTGGACAGATACGCAGTATTTT
CASSQERLAGGWTDTQYF
>TRBJ2-7|once|TRBV20-1|TRBD2
TGCAGTGCTAGATTAGCGGGAGAGAGGTACGAGCGGTACTTC
CSARLAGERYERYF